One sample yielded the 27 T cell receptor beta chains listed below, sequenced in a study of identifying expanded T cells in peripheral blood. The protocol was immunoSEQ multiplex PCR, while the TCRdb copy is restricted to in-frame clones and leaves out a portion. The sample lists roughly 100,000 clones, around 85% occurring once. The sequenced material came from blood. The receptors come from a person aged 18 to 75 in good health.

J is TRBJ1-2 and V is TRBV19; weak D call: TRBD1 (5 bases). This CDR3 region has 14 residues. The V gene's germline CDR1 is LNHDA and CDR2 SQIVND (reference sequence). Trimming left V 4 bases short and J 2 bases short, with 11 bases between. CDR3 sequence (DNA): TGTGCCAGTAGTACCCCAGGGTTGAACTATGGCTACACCTTC. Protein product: CASSTPGLNYGYTF. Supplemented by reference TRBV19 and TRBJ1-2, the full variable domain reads DGGITQSPKYLFRKEGQNVTLSCEQNLNHDAMYWYRQDPGQGLRLIYYSQIVNDFQKGDIAEGYSVSREKKESFPLTVTSAQKNPTAFYLCASSTPGLNYGYTFGSGTRLTVV.

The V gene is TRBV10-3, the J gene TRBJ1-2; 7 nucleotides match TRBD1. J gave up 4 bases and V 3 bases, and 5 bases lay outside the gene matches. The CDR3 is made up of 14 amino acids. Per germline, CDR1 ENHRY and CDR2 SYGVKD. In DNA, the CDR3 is TGTGCCATCAGTGACCCGGGACAGCTCTATGGCTACACCTTC. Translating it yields CAISDPGQLYGYTF.

The CDR3 sequence is CASSIGEASTGELFF. CDR3 DNA sequence: TGTGCCAGTAGTATTGGGGAGGCGAGCACCGGGGAGCTGTTTTTT. V and J are TRBV19 and TRBJ2-2; weak D call: TRBD2 (6 bases). The germline V gene encodes CDR1 LNHDA and CDR2 SQIVND (reference sequence). Trimming took off 3 bases at V and 4 bases at J, with 12 bases between the two ends. The CDR3 covers 15 residues. Full variable domain (missing parts from reference TRBV19 and TRBJ2-2): DGGITQSPKYLFRKEGQNVTLSCEQNLNHDAMYWYRQDPGQGLRLIYYSQIVNDFQKGDIAEGYSVSREKKESFPLTVTSAQKNPTAFYLCASSIGEASTGELFFGEGSRLTVL.

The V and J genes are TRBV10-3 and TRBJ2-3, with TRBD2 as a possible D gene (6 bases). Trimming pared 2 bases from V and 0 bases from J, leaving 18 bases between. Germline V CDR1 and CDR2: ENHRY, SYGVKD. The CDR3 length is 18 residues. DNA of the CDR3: TGTGCCATCAGTGAGGGTTACCGGGCTAGCGCCAGCACAGATACGCAGTATTTT. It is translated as CAISEGYRASASTDTQYF.

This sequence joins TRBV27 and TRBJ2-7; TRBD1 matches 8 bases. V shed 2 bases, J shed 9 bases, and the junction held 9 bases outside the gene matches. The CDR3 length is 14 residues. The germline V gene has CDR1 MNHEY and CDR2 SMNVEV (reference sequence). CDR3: CASSLGGTGLGQYF. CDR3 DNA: TGTGCCAGCAGTTTAGGTGGGACAGGACTCGGGCAGTACTTC.

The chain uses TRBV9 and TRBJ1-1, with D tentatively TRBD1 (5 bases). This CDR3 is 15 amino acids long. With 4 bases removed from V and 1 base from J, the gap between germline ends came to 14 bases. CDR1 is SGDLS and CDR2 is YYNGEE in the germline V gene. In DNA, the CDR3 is TGTGCCAGCAGCACGCGGGACGGGGCGAACACTGAAGCTTTCTTT. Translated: CASSTRDGANTEAFF.

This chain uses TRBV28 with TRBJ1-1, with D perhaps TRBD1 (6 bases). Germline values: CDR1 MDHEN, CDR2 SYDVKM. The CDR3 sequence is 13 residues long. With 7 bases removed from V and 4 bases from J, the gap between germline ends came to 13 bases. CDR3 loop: CASNGGGRTEAFF. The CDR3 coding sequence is TGTGCCAGCAATGGAGGGGGGCGCACTGAAGCTTTCTTT.

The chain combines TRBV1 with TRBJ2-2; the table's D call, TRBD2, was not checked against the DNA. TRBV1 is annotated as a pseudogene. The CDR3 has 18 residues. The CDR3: CTSSHKMGTSQNTGELFF. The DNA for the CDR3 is TGCACCAGCAGCCACAAGATGGGGACTTCTCAAAACACCGGGGAGCTGTTTTTT.

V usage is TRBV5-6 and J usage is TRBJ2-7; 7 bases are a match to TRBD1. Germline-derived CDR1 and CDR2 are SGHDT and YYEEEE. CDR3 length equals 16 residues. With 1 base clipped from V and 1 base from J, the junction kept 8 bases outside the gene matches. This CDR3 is CASSLRGPRSSYEQYF. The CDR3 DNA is TGTGCCAGCAGCTTGAGGGGGCCCCGTTCATCCTACGAGCAGTACTTC.

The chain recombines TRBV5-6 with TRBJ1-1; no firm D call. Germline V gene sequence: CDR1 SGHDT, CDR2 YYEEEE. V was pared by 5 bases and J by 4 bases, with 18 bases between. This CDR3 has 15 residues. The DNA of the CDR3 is TGTGCCAGCAGTAAAGGCCGAAGCTATGGCACTGAAGCTTTCTTT. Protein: CASSKGRSYGTEAFF.

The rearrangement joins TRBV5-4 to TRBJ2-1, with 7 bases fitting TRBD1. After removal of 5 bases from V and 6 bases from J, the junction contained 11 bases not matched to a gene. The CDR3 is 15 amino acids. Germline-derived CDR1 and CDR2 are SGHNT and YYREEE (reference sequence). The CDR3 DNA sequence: TGTGCCAGCAGAGAGACAGGGTTGTCGGGCAATGAGCAGTTCTTC. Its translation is CASRETGLSGNEQFF.

CDR3 sequence (DNA): TGTGCCAGCAGTGCTAGCGGGGCTGGGTCCTACGAGCAGTACTTC. Its protein is CASSASGAGSYEQYF. The chain links TRBV6-1 to TRBJ2-7; 9 positions match TRBD2. The CDR3 is made up of 15 amino acids. V was clipped by 4 bases and J by 1 base; unmatched bases: 5. CDR1 is MNHNS, CDR2 SASEGT, per germline.

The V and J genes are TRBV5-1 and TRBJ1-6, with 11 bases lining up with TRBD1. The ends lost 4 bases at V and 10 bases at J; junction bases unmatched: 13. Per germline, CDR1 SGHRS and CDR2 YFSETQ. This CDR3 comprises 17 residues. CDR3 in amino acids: CASSPRTGGEGESPLHF. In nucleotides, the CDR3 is TGCGCCAGCAGCCCCCGGACAGGGGGCGAGGGGGAATCACCCCTCCACTTT.

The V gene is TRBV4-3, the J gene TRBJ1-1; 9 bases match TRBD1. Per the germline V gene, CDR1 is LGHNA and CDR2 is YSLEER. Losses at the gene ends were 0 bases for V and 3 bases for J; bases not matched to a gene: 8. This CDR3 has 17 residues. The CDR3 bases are TGCGCCAGCAGCCAAGACCTTTTTTGGGACAGGGACACTGAAGCTTTCTTT. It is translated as CASSQDLFWDRDTEAFF.

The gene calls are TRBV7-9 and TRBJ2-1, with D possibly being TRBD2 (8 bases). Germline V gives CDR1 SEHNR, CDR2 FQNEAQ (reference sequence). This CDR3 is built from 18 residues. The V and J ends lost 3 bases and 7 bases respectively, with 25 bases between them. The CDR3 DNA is TGTGCCAGCAGCTTTTTCTCGTTCGGGAGGGGGCTTCGAAATGAGCAGTTCTTC. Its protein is CASSFFSFGRGLRNEQFF. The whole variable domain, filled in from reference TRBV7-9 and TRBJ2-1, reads DTGVSQNPRHKITKRGQNVTFRCDPISEHNRLYWYRQTLGQGPEFLTYFQNEAQLEKSRLLSDRFSAERPKGSFSTLEIQRTEQGDSAMYLCASSFFSFGRGLRNEQFFGPGTRLTVL.

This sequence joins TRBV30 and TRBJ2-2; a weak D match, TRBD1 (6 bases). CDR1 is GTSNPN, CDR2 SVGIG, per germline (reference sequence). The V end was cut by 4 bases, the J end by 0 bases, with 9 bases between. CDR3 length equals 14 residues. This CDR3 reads CAWTRTANTGELFF. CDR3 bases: TGTGCCTGGACCAGGACAGCGAACACCGGGGAGCTGTTTTTT.

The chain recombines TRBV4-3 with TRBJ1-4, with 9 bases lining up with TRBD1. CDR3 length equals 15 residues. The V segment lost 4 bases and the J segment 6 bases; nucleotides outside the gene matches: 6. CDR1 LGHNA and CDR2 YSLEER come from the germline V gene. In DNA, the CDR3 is TGCGCCAGCAGCCCTGGGGACAGGGAGGATGAAAAACTGTTTTTT. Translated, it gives CASSPGDREDEKLFF.

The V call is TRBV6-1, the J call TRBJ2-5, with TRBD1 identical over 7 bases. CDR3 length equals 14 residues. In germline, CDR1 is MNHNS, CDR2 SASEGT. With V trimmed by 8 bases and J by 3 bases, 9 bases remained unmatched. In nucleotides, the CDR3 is TGTGCCAGCCGGGACAGAAGCAAGAAAGAGACCCAGTACTTC. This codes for CASRDRSKKETQYF.

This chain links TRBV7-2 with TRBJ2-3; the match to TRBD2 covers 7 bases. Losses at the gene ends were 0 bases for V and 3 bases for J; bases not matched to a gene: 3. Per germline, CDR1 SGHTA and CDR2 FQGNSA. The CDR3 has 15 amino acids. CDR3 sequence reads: CASSLAGGITDTQYF. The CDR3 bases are TGTGCCAGCAGCTTAGCCGGGGGGATAACAGATACGCAGTATTTT.

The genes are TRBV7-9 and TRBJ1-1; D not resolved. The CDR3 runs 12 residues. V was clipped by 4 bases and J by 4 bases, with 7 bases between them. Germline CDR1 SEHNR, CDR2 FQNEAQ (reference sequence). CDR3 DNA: TGTGCCAGCAGCTCCGCCGTCACTGAAGCTTTCTTT. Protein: CASSSAVTEAFF.

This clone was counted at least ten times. CDR3 coding DNA: TGCGCCAGCAGCTTGGACGTAGGGAATTCACCCCTCCACTTT. Its protein is CASSLDVGNSPLHF. The chain employs TRBV5-1 and TRBJ1-6, with D unresolved. This CDR3 spans 14 amino acids. CDR1 SGHRS and CDR2 YFSETQ come from the germline V gene. The ends were cut back, 0 bases at V and 7 bases at J, with 8 bases in the middle.

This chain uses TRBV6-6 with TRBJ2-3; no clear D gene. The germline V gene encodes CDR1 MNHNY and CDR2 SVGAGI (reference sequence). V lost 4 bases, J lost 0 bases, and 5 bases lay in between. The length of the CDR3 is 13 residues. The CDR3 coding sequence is TGTGCCAGCAGTTCGGACAGCACAGATACGCAGTATTTT. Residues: CASSSDSTDTQYF.

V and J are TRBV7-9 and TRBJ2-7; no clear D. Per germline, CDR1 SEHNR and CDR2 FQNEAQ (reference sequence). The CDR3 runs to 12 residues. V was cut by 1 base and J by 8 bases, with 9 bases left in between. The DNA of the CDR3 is TGTGCCAGCAGCTTAGGCGGCAGGAAGCAGTACTTC. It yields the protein CASSLGGRKQYF.

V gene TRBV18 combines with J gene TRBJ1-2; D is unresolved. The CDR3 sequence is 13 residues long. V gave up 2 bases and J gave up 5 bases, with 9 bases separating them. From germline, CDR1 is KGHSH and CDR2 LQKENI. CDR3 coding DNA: TGTGCCAGCTCACCAGAGGGAGGGTATGGCTACACCTTC. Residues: CASSPEGGYGYTF. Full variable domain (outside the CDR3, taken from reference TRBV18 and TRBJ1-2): NAGVMQNPRHLVRRRGQEARLRCSPMKGHSHVYWYRQLPEEGLKFMVYLQKENIIDESGMPKERFSAEFPKEGPSILRIQQVVRGDSAAYFCASSPEGGYGYTFGSGTRLTVV.

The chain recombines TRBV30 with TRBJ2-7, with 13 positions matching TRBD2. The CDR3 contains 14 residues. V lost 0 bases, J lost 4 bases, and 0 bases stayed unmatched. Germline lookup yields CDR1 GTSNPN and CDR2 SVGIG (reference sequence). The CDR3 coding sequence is TGTGCCTGGAGTGTACTAGCGGGGGGGTACGAGCAGTACTTC. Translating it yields CAWSVLAGGYEQYF. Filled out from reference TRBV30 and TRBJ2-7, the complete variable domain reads SQTIHQWPATLVQPVGSPLSLECTVEGTSNPNLYWYRQAAGRGLQLLFYSVGIGQISSEVPQNLSASRPQDRQFILSSKKLLLSDSGFYLCAWSVLAGGYEQYFGPGTRLTVT.

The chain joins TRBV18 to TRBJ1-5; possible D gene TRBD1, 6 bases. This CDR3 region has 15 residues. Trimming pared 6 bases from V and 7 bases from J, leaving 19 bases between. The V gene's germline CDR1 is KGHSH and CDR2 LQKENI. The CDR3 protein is CASSPTGYEGQPQHF. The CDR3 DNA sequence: TGTGCCAGCTCGCCTACAGGGTACGAAGGACAGCCCCAGCATTTT.

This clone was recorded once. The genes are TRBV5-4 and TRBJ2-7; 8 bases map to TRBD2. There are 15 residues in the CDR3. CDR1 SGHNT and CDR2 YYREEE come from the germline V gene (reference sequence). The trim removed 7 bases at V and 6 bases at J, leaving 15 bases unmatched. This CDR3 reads CASYIGGGPRGEQYF. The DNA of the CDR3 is TGTGCCAGCTACATCGGCGGGGGGCCTAGGGGCGAGCAGTACTTC. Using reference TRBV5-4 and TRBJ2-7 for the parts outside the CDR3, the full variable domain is ETGVTQSPTHLIKTRGQQVTLRCSSQSGHNTVSWYQQALGQGPQFIFQYYREEENGRGNFPPRFSGLQFPNYSSELNVNALELDDSALYLCASYIGGGPRGEQYFGPGTRLTVT.